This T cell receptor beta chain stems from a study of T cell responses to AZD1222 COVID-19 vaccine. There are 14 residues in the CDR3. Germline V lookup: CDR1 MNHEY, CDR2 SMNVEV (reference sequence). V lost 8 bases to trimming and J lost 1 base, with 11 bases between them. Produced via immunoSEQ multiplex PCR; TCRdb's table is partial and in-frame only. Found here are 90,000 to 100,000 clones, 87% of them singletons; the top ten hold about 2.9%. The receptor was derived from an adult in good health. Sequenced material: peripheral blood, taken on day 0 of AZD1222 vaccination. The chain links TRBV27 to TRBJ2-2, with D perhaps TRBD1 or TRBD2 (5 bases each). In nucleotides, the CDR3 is TGTGCCAGCGGGGGAGAGGTGAACACCGGGGAGCTGTTTTTT. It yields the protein CASGGEVNTGELFF.